This T cell receptor (beta chain) stems from a study of blood T cell repertoires in COVID-19. Whole-study context: Sites in the United States, Italy and Spain provided acute and convalescent COVID-19 samples. The analysed material was cDNA or gDNA that came from T cells, B-cell-depleted T cells, or PBMCs.

The CDR3 contains 14 residues. V lost 1 base and J 5 bases, leaving 11 bases between the germline ends. CDR1 SGHRS and CDR2 YFSETQ come from the germline V gene. Source study methods: Estimation of nucleated cell counts relied on the amplification of reference gene primers. Here immunoSEQ multiplex PCR was the method, and the copy in TCRdb shows in-frame clones only, minus some. That table supplies the V and J calls and clone size; D and trimming were determined from the DNA. The table includes about 39,000 clones, approximately 85% detected once. The sample taken for sequencing was peripheral blood. The chain uses TRBV5-1 and TRBJ2-3; D not resolved. The receptor was isolated from a human donor in a cohort sampled during active COVID-19. CDR3 amino acids: CASSLSLVGDTQYF. In DNA, the CDR3 is TGCGCCAGCAGCTTGTCTCTAGTGGGAGATACGCAGTATTTT. The variable domain in full, with the rest retrieved from reference TRBV5-1 and TRBJ2-3, is KAGVTQTPRYLIKTRGQQVTLSCSPISGHRSVSWYQQTPGQGLQFLFEYFSETQRNKGNFPGRFSGRQFSNSRSEMNVSTLELGDSALYLCASSLSLVGDTQYFGPGTRLTVL.